This T cell receptor beta chain was retrieved from a study of T cells in localized non-small cell lung cancer. General study results and limits: Because sequencing included only one region (of the tumor), heterogeneity remains possible. Appearing in adjacent lung were a median 57 of the top 100 tumor clones. Uninvolved adjacent lung, not tumor, had the highest T cell clonality. Greater T cell density in blood accompanied longer overall survival.

Notes on this clone: Its antigen remains unknown.

Libraries were prepared by immunoSEQ multiplex PCR; TCRdb keeps only in-frame clonotypes and omits some of them. The sample gives roughly 38,000 clones, roughly 88% of which show up once; 5% to 6% is in the top ten. The ends lost 6 bases at V and 6 bases at J; junction bases unmatched: 9. The germline V gene encodes CDR1 SGHKS and CDR2 YYEKEE (reference sequence). The CDR3 loop spans 15 amino acids. Sample: peripheral blood mononuclear cells, taken before any cancer treatment. The receptor was derived from a male donor aged 60 or older with stage II lung adenocarcinoma. This chain connects TRBV5-5 to TRBJ2-1, with 10 bases fitting TRBD1. This CDR3 is CASTWGQGLGNEQFF. The CDR3 DNA reads TGTGCCAGCACTTGGGGACAGGGGTTGGGCAATGAGCAGTTCTTC.